The source of this TCR beta chain is a study of cytomegalovirus exposure and HLA in healthy donors. About the study: Some 180 million T cells yielded around 120 million unique TCR beta sequences in earlier analysis.

The PCR made use of 60 Vbeta and 13 Jbeta primers. Here immunoSEQ multiplex PCR was the method, and the copy in TCRdb shows in-frame clones only, minus some. The table shows around 65,000 clones, with approximately 64% occurring only once. The CDR3 has 14 residues. Unmatched junction bases numbered 9, after V lost 4 bases and J lost 6 bases. Germline assignment: CDR1 GTSNPN and CDR2 SVGIG (reference sequence). This clonotype originated in a man aged 35-49 years in good health and CMV-seropositive. The gene calls are TRBV30 and TRBJ2-3; 8 nucleotides align to TRBD1. Sequencing was carried out using PBMCs. The CDR3 spells CAWNSGGTGDTQYF. The CDR3 coding sequence is TGTGCCTGGAACTCAGGGGGCACGGGGGATACGCAGTATTTT.